This paragraph covers one TCR beta chain sequence. Its antigen is unknown. TCRdb's table, derived via immunoSEQ multiplex PCR, lists solely in-frame clones and lacks some. The data contain tens of thousands of clones, about 79% of them singletons. V dropped 3 bases and J dropped 2 bases, with 16 bases sitting between them. The germline CDR1 and CDR2 sequences are SQVTM and ANQGSEA. The CDR3 consists of 15 residues. This sample stems from a study of a mutant IDH1 vaccine in newly diagnosed glioma. About the research overall: Either 4-6 weeks after radiotherapy alone or alongside temozolomide, vaccination was begun.

Time point defined: week 35, safety follow-up. Each dose delivered 300 ug of mutant IDH1 20-mer peptide subcutaneously with imiquimod. Donors had new IDH1-mutant astrocytomas of WHO grade 3 or 4 (ATRX-lost). Overall study findings and caveats: Patients mounted vaccine-induced immune responses in around 93% of cases.

The V gene is TRBV29-1, the J gene TRBJ1-2, with D hard to call. The input for sequencing was PBMCs, taken from a glioma patient whose treatment included an IDH1 peptide vaccine. The source of this sequence is a man aged 40-55 years with glioma. CDR3 nucleotide sequence: TGCAGCGTTGACCACGAGGAGGCCGAAAACTATGGCTACACCTTC. It is translated as CSVDHEEAENYGYTF.